These 5 T cell receptor beta chains came from one sample sequenced in a study of identical twins (dated by TCRdb to the mid-2010s). The library was built by means of 5' RACE. Sequencing used an Illumina HiSeq 2000. TCRdb applied fastp at Q25 and MiXCR to the public reads, then kept only in-frame beta chains. CDR3 protein duplicates are merged, each entry listing the most common genes and DNA. The sample table holds nearly 900,000 distinct CDR3 sequences, of which 9% to 15% were seen once. The ten largest account for 1.5% to 2% of the sample. This sample also belongs to another study, concerning yellow fever vaccine responses in identical twins.

Sequenced sample: PBMCs. Receptor source: a woman aged 18 to 35 in good health.

The chain recombines TRBV18 with TRBJ2-7, with D perhaps TRBD1 (7 bases). The V end lost 5 bases, the J end lost 4 bases, and 15 bases lay between the germline ends. The CDR3 extends over 14 amino acids. The germline V gene has CDR1 KGHSH and CDR2 LQKENI. As DNA, the CDR3 is TGTGCCAGCTCATCTTCGGGGGACAGTTACGAGCAGTACTTC. Encoded protein: CASSSSGDSYEQYF.

The CDR3 nucleotides are TGTGCCAGTTTAACCCGGGGCGGCACTGAAGCTTTCTTT. Amino acids: CASLTRGGTEAFF. The chain employs TRBV27 and TRBJ1-1; D might be TRBD1 (5 bases). Trimming removed 9 bases at V and 4 bases at J, with 15 bases between. This CDR3 region has 13 residues. From germline, CDR1 is MNHEY and CDR2 SMNVEV (reference sequence).

The sample holds a few counts of this clonotype. The gene calls are TRBV2 and TRBJ1-5; 7 positions match TRBD1. Germline lookup yields CDR1 SNHLY and CDR2 FYNNEI. The CDR3 runs 16 residues. Trimming removed 5 bases from V and 0 bases from J; junction bases left unmatched: 7. The CDR3 spells CASSLQGFHSNQPQHF. In nucleotides, the CDR3 is TGTGCCAGCAGTCTACAGGGGTTCCATAGCAATCAGCCCCAGCATTTT.

This clonotype was detected only a few times. The chain is built from TRBV5-1 and TRBJ2-7; 13 bases are a match to TRBD2. The trim removed 0 bases at V and 3 bases at J, leaving 3 bases unmatched. Germline V CDR1 and CDR2: SGHRS, YFSETQ. The CDR3 consists of 16 residues. The CDR3 DNA reads TGCGCCAGCAGCTTGGACGGACTAGCGGGGGACTACGAGCAGTACTTC. Translation: CASSLDGLAGDYEQYF.

The rearrangement links TRBV28 to TRBJ2-3, with TRBD2 identical over 13 bases. J lost 3 bases, V lost 4 bases, and 4 bases had no gene match. In germline, CDR1 is MDHEN, CDR2 SYDVKM. The CDR3 loop spans 16 amino acids. Here the CDR3 reads CASSWTSGGQTDTQYF. CDR3 bases: TGTGCCAGCAGTTGGACTAGCGGGGGCCAGACAGATACGCAGTATTTT. The complete variable domain, with remaining parts taken from reference TRBV28 and TRBJ2-3, reads DVKVTQSSRYLVKRTGEKVFLECVQDMDHENMFWYRQDPGLGLRLIYFSYDVKMKEKGDIPEGYSVSREKKERFSLILESASTNQTSMYLCASSWTSGGQTDTQYFGPGTRLTVL.